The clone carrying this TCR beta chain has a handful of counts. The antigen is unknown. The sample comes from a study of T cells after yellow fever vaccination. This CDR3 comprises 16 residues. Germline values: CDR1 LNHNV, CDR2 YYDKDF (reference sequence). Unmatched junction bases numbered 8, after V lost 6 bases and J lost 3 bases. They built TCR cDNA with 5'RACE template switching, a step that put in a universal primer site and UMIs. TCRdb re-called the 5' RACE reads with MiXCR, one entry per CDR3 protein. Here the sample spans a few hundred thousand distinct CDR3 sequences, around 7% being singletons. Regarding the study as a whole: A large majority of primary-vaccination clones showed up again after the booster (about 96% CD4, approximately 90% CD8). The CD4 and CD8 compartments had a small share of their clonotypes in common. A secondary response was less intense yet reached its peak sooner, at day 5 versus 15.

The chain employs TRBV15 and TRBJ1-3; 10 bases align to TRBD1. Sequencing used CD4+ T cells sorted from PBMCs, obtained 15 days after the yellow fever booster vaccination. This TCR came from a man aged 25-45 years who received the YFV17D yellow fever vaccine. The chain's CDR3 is CATRRSGTGVGNTIYF. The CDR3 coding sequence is TGTGCCACCAGAAGATCCGGGACAGGGGTTGGAAACACCATATATTTT.